Listed below are T cell receptor beta chains from one sample, sequenced in a study of blood T cells in healthy people across ages. Each CDR3 protein gets one entry after TCRdb re-called the 5' RACE reads with MiXCR. The sample yields hundreds of thousands of distinct CDR3 sequences, around half seen once. Material for sequencing was blood. Source of these receptors: a man of 80 years or more in good health. Both conserved end residues are part of each CDR3. A D gene is named only where the DNA matches it firmly. Expanded clones are given a class, and other clones once, few, many or no size at all.

j_gene: TRBJ2-1; v_gene: TRBV20-1; d_gene: TRBD2; abundance: -; CDR3nt: TGCAGTGCTAGAGATCCGAGAATAGCGGGAGGACACAATGAGCAGTTCTTC; CDR3aa: CSARDPRIAGGHNEQFF
j_gene: TRBJ2-3; v_gene: TRBV7-6; d_gene: TRBD1; abundance: -; CDR3nt: TGTGCCAGCAGCCCCAGAGGGGGGACAGGGGGGTCAGATACGCAGTATTTT; CDR3aa: CASSPRGGTGGSDTQYF
j_gene: TRBJ1-2; v_gene: TRBV2; d_gene: TRBD1; abundance: -; CDR3nt: TGTGCCAGCAGTGGGACAGGGGATGGCTACACCTTC; CDR3aa: CASSGTGDGYTF
j_gene: TRBJ2-5; v_gene: TRBV14; d_gene: -; abundance: -; CDR3nt: TGTGCCAGCAGCCAGGGGATACCGCCCCAGTACTTC; CDR3aa: CASSQGIPPQYF
j_gene: TRBJ1-5; v_gene: TRBV15; d_gene: -; abundance: few; CDR3nt: TGTGCCACCAGCACCCCTCCTCAGCCCCAGCATTTT; CDR3aa: CATSTPPQPQHF
j_gene: TRBJ1-5; v_gene: TRBV4-1; d_gene: -; abundance: few; CDR3nt: TGCGCCAGCAGCCAAATTGCCGGAAGCAATCAGCCCCAGCATTTT; CDR3aa: CASSQIAGSNQPQHF
j_gene: TRBJ2-5; v_gene: TRBV7-2; d_gene: TRBD2; abundance: once; CDR3nt: TGTGCCAGCAGCGTAACTAGCGGGAGGACGGAGACCCAGTACTTC; CDR3aa: CASSVTSGRTETQYF
j_gene: TRBJ2-7; v_gene: TRBV9; d_gene: -; abundance: -; CDR3nt: TGTGCCAGCAGCGCTACGGGACTCCCCATGGGGGAGCAGTACTTC; CDR3aa: CASSATGLPMGEQYF
j_gene: TRBJ2-3; v_gene: TRBV20-1; d_gene: -; abundance: few; CDR3nt: TGCAGTGCTAGCGACACCGGCCTACCCCACACGCAGTATTTT; CDR3aa: CSASDTGLPHTQYF
j_gene: TRBJ1-1; v_gene: TRBV5-4; d_gene: -; abundance: few; CDR3nt: TGTGCCAGCAGCCCCCTAAACACTGAAGCTTTCTTT; CDR3aa: CASSPLNTEAFF
j_gene: TRBJ2-7; v_gene: TRBV7-2; d_gene: -; abundance: -; CDR3nt: TGTGCCAGCAGCGCGAGACAGAGTACCTACGAGCAGTACTTC; CDR3aa: CASSARQSTYEQYF
j_gene: TRBJ2-7; v_gene: TRBV10-3; d_gene: -; abundance: many; CDR3nt: TGTGCCATCAGTGCGGACTTATTTCGCGAGCAGTACTTC; CDR3aa: CAISADLFREQYF
j_gene: TRBJ2-2; v_gene: TRBV24-1; d_gene: TRBD1; abundance: few; CDR3nt: TGTGCCACCAGTGATCCGGGACAGGAATTGAACACCGGGGAGCTGTTTTTT; CDR3aa: CATSDPGQELNTGELFF
j_gene: TRBJ2-3; v_gene: TRBV12-3/TRBV12-4; d_gene: -; abundance: many; CDR3nt: TGTGCCAGCAGTCCCCGACTACGCACAGATACGCAGTATTTT; CDR3aa: CASSPRLRTDTQYF
j_gene: TRBJ1-1; v_gene: TRBV28; d_gene: -; abundance: few; CDR3nt: TGTGCCAGCACACCAGGGAACACTGAAGCTTTCTTT; CDR3aa: CASTPGNTEAFF
j_gene: TRBJ2-2; v_gene: TRBV6-6; d_gene: -; abundance: -; CDR3nt: TGTGCCAGCAGTTACTCGTCCATTGATACCGGGGAGCTGTTTTTT; CDR3aa: CASSYSSIDTGELFF
j_gene: TRBJ2-1; v_gene: TRBV20-1; d_gene: -; abundance: -; CDR3nt: TGCAGTGCTAGATCCCGGGGGGCCCTCAGAAAGTTCTTC; CDR3aa: CSARSRGALRKFF
j_gene: TRBJ2-1; v_gene: TRBV2; d_gene: TRBD2; abundance: few; CDR3nt: TGTGCCAGCAGTGCTTTAGCGGGAGGGCCCTACAATGAGCAGTTCTTC; CDR3aa: CASSALAGGPYNEQFF
j_gene: TRBJ2-3; v_gene: TRBV20-1; d_gene: TRBD2; abundance: -; CDR3nt: TGCAGTGCTAAGCCGGGACTAAGTACAGATACGCAGTATTTT; CDR3aa: CSAKPGLSTDTQYF
j_gene: TRBJ1-5; v_gene: TRBV5-1; d_gene: TRBD1; abundance: -; CDR3nt: TGCGCCAGCAGCTTGGAACCGGGACAGGGTTATCAGCCCCAGCATTTT; CDR3aa: CASSLEPGQGYQPQHF
j_gene: TRBJ1-5; v_gene: TRBV12-3/TRBV12-4; d_gene: -; abundance: -; CDR3nt: TGTGCCAGCCAAAGCGGGCAGGGGACTCATCAGCCCCAGCATTTT; CDR3aa: CASQSGQGTHQPQHF
j_gene: TRBJ2-1; v_gene: TRBV4-1; d_gene: -; abundance: -; CDR3nt: TGCGCCAGCAGCCAGTCGGGGGGCGACTCCTACAATGAGCAGTTCTTC; CDR3aa: CASSQSGGDSYNEQFF
j_gene: TRBJ2-5; v_gene: TRBV29-1; d_gene: TRBD1; abundance: few; CDR3nt: TGCAGCACAGGTCCTGGGACAGGTGAAGAGACCCAGTACTTC; CDR3aa: CSTGPGTGEETQYF
j_gene: TRBJ1-6; v_gene: TRBV5-1; d_gene: -; abundance: -; CDR3nt: TGCGCCAGCAGCTTGGACAGACAGGATTCACCCCTCCACTTT; CDR3aa: CASSLDRQDSPLHF
j_gene: TRBJ2-2; v_gene: TRBV5-1; d_gene: -; abundance: -; CDR3nt: TGCGCCAGCAGCTTCGGAGACAGAGACACCGGGGAGCTGTTTTTT; CDR3aa: CASSFGDRDTGELFF
j_gene: TRBJ2-7; v_gene: TRBV20-1; d_gene: -; abundance: -; CDR3nt: TGCAGTGCCCTGTGGGGCTACGAGCAGTACTTC; CDR3aa: CSALWGYEQYF
j_gene: TRBJ2-4; v_gene: TRBV19; d_gene: TRBD1; abundance: -; CDR3nt: TGTGCCAGTAGACCACAGGGGGCCGAAAACATTCAGTACTTC; CDR3aa: CASRPQGAENIQYF
j_gene: TRBJ2-2; v_gene: TRBV9; d_gene: -; abundance: -; CDR3nt: TGTGCCAGCAGCGTAGTGGACCTAGCCACCGGGGAGCTGTTTTTT; CDR3aa: CASSVVDLATGELFF
j_gene: TRBJ1-2; v_gene: TRBV6-6; d_gene: TRBD1; abundance: -; CDR3nt: TGTGCCAGCCATGAGACAGGGGGCATCAACTATGGCTACACCTTC; CDR3aa: CASHETGGINYGYTF
j_gene: TRBJ2-7; v_gene: TRBV5-1; d_gene: -; abundance: -; CDR3nt: TGCACCAGCAGCTCCGAGAGAGGCTCCTACAATGAGCAGTACTTC; CDR3aa: CTSSSERGSYNEQYF
j_gene: TRBJ2-1; v_gene: TRBV14; d_gene: -; abundance: -; CDR3nt: TGTGCCAGCAGCCAATCGAAAGCAATGGGGTTATGGTCCAGCTCCTACAATGAGCAGTTCTTC; CDR3aa: CASSQSKAMGLWSSSYNEQFF
j_gene: TRBJ2-1; v_gene: TRBV5-1; d_gene: -; abundance: -; CDR3nt: TGCGCCAGCAGCTTAACCCATGAGCAGTTCTTC; CDR3aa: CASSLTHEQFF
j_gene: TRBJ2-7; v_gene: TRBV20-1; d_gene: -; abundance: -; CDR3nt: TGCAGTGCTAGAGATGGGAGTCCTCTAAGCTCCTACGAGCAGTACTTC; CDR3aa: CSARDGSPLSSYEQYF
j_gene: TRBJ2-7; v_gene: TRBV3-1; d_gene: -; abundance: -; CDR3nt: TGTGCCAGCAGCCAAGCGGGAGCGGGTTACGAGCAGTACTTC; CDR3aa: CASSQAGAGYEQYF
j_gene: TRBJ2-3; v_gene: TRBV5-1; d_gene: TRBD2; abundance: many; CDR3nt: TGCGCCAGCAGCTTACTAGCGGACAGCACAGATACGCAGTATTTT; CDR3aa: CASSLLADSTDTQYF
j_gene: TRBJ2-1; v_gene: TRBV5-6; d_gene: -; abundance: -; CDR3nt: TGTGCCAGCAGCTTGAACAGGGCGGCTTACAGTCTGTTCTTC; CDR3aa: CASSLNRAAYSLFF
j_gene: TRBJ2-3; v_gene: TRBV29-1; d_gene: TRBD2; abundance: -; CDR3nt: TGCAGCGTTGAAGAATCGGGCGGGAGTCGCACAGATACGCAGTATTTT; CDR3aa: CSVEESGGSRTDTQYF
j_gene: TRBJ2-3; v_gene: TRBV20-1; d_gene: -; abundance: few; CDR3nt: TGCAGTGCTCCTGACAGGCGCTTAACTACAGATACGCAGTATTTT; CDR3aa: CSAPDRRLTTDTQYF
j_gene: TRBJ1-2; v_gene: TRBV6-1; d_gene: -; abundance: -; CDR3nt: TGTGCCAGCAGTGAAGCAGGGTTTTTTGGCAACACCTTC; CDR3aa: CASSEAGFFGNTF
j_gene: TRBJ2-7; v_gene: TRBV28; d_gene: TRBD1; abundance: once; CDR3nt: TGTGCCAGCAGTTTCCCCCAGACAGGGGTCGACTACGAGCAGTACTTC; CDR3aa: CASSFPQTGVDYEQYF
j_gene: TRBJ2-1; v_gene: TRBV10-1; d_gene: TRBD2; abundance: -; CDR3nt: TGCACCAGCAGTGAAGGACTAGGTGAATGGAATGAGCAGTTCTTC; CDR3aa: CTSSEGLGEWNEQFF
j_gene: TRBJ2-7; v_gene: TRBV7-2; d_gene: -; abundance: -; CDR3nt: TGTGCCAGCAGCCCCTACAGGGACGGCTACGAGCAGTACTTC; CDR3aa: CASSPYRDGYEQYF
j_gene: TRBJ2-1; v_gene: TRBV29-1; d_gene: -; abundance: -; CDR3nt: TGCAGCGGGTCCGTCGGTGAGCAGTTCTTC; CDR3aa: CSGSVGEQFF
j_gene: TRBJ2-3; v_gene: TRBV7-9; d_gene: -; abundance: many; CDR3nt: TGTGCCAGCAGCCCGAAACGCAGGGTAGCAGATACGCAGTATTTT; CDR3aa: CASSPKRRVADTQYF
j_gene: TRBJ2-5; v_gene: TRBV3-1; d_gene: TRBD1; abundance: -; CDR3nt: TGTGCCAGCAGCCCTGGACAGGGGTCGGTAAGGGAGACCCAGTACTTC; CDR3aa: CASSPGQGSVRETQYF
j_gene: TRBJ2-7; v_gene: TRBV5-1; d_gene: TRBD2; abundance: many; CDR3nt: TGCGCCAGCAGCCCGGGACTAGCGGGAGTAATGTACGAGCAGTACTTC; CDR3aa: CASSPGLAGVMYEQYF
j_gene: TRBJ2-3; v_gene: TRBV12-3/TRBV12-4; d_gene: TRBD2; abundance: -; CDR3nt: TGTGCCAGCAGTTCTAGACGAGCGGGGGCAGATACGCAGTATTTT; CDR3aa: CASSSRRAGADTQYF
j_gene: TRBJ2-5; v_gene: TRBV6-2/TRBV6-3; d_gene: -; abundance: -; CDR3nt: TGTGCCAGCAGCCTTACCGACAGACTCCAAGAGACCCAGTACTTC; CDR3aa: CASSLTDRLQETQYF
j_gene: TRBJ2-1; v_gene: TRBV27; d_gene: -; abundance: -; CDR3nt: TGTGCCAGCAGTTTTTTAGGGACAAGGGGCAATGAGCAGTTCTTC; CDR3aa: CASSFLGTRGNEQFF
j_gene: TRBJ1-1; v_gene: TRBV6-4; d_gene: -; abundance: -; CDR3nt: TGTGCCAGCAGTCCACGGGGGGACTTGAACACTGAAGCTTTCTTT; CDR3aa: CASSPRGDLNTEAFF
j_gene: TRBJ1-6; v_gene: TRBV4-1; d_gene: -; abundance: -; CDR3nt: TGCGCCAGCAGCCAGGGGACGGACTATAATTCACCCCTCCACTTT; CDR3aa: CASSQGTDYNSPLHF
j_gene: TRBJ1-2; v_gene: TRBV2; d_gene: TRBD1; abundance: -; CDR3nt: TGTGCCAGCAGTGAAGATTCAGGGGGCAACGGCTACACCTTC; CDR3aa: CASSEDSGGNGYTF
j_gene: TRBJ1-2; v_gene: TRBV18; d_gene: -; abundance: -; CDR3nt: TGTGCCAGCTCACCGTACGGGGCTACTAACTATGGCTACACCTTC; CDR3aa: CASSPYGATNYGYTF
j_gene: TRBJ2-7; v_gene: TRBV12-3/TRBV12-4; d_gene: -; abundance: -; CDR3nt: TGTGCCAGCAGTTTGGGCGGGGCCCTCCGCTACGAGCAGTACTTC; CDR3aa: CASSLGGALRYEQYF
j_gene: TRBJ2-5; v_gene: TRBV29-1; d_gene: -; abundance: few; CDR3nt: TGCAGCGTTGAGATGGCACCGTATCTAGTCGGACGGGAGACCCAGTACTTC; CDR3aa: CSVEMAPYLVGRETQYF
j_gene: TRBJ2-3; v_gene: TRBV11-2; d_gene: -; abundance: -; CDR3nt: TGTGCCAGCAGCTTAGCGGCTTTCTTAGATACGCAGTATTTT; CDR3aa: CASSLAAFLDTQYF
j_gene: TRBJ2-5; v_gene: TRBV6-6; d_gene: -; abundance: -; CDR3nt: TGTGCCAGCAGTTACGTCAAAGAGACCCAGTACTTC; CDR3aa: CASSYVKETQYF